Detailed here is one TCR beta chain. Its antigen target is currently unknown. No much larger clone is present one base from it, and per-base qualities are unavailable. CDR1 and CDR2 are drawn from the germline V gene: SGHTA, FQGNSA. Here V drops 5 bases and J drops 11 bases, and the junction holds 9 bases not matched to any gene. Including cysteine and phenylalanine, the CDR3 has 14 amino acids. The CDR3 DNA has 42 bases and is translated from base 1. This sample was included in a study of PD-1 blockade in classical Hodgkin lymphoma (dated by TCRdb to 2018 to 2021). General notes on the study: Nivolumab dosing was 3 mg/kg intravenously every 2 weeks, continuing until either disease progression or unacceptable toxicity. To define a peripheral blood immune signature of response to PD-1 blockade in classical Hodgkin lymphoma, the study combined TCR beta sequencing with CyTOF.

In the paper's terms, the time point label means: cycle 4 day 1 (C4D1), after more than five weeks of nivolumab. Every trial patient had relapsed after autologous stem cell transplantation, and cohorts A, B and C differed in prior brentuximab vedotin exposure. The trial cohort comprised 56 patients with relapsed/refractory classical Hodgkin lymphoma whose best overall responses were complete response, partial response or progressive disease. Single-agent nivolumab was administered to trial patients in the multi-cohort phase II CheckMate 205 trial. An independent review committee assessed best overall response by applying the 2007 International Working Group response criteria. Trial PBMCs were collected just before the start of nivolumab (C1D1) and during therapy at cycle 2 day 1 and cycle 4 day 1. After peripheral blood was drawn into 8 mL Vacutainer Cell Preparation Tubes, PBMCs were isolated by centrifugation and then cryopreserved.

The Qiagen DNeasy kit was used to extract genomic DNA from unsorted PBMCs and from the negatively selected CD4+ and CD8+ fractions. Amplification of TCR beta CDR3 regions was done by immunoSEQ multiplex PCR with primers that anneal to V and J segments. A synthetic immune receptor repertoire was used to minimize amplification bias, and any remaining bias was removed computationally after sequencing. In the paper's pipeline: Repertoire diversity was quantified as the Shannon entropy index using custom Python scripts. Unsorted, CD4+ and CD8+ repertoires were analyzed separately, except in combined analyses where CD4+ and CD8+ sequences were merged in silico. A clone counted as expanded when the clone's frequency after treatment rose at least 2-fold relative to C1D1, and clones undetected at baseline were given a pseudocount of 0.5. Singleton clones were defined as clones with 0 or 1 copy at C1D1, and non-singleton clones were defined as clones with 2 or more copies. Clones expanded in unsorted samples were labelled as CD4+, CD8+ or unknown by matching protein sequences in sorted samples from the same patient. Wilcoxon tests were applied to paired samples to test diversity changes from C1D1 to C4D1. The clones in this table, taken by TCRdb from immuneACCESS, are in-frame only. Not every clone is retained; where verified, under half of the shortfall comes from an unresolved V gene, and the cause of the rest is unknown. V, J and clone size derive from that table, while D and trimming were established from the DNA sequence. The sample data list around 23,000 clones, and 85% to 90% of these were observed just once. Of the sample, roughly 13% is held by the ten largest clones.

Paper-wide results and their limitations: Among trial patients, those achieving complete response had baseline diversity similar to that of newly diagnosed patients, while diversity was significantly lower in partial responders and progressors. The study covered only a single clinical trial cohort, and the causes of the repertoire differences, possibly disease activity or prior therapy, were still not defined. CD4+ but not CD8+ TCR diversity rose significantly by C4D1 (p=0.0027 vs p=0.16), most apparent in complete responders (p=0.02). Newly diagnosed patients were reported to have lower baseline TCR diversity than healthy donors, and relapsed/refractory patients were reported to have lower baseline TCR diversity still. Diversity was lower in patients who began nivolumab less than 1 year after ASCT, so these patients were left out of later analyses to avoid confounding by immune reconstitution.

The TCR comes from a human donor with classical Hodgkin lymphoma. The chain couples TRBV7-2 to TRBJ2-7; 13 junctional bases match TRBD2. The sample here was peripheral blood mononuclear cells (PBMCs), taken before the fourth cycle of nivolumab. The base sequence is TGTGCCAGCAGCGCAGGACTAGCGGGAGTTAGGAAGTACTTC. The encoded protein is CASSAGLAGVRKYF. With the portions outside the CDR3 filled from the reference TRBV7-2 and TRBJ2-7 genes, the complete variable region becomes GAGVSQSPSNKVTEKGKDVELRCDPISGHTALYWYRQSLGQGLEFLIYFQGNSAPDKSGLPSDRFSAERTGGSVSTLTIQRTQQEDSAVYLCASSAGLAGVRKYFGPGTRLTVT.